One sample yielded the 8 T cell receptor beta chains listed below, sequenced in a study of CD4 T cells in relation to SARS-CoV-2 and coronaviruses. Some clones are missing from TCRdb's copy, which holds only in-frame ones; the method was immunoSEQ multiplex PCR. The table includes some 35,000 clones, approximately 77% detected once. Their antigen targets remain unknown. The sequenced sample was naive CD4+ T cells from PBMCs, cultured in vitro. As for subset: naive CD4+ T cells isolated by negative enrichment. These receptors were obtained from an adult with COVID-19.

The V call is TRBV27, the J call TRBJ2-7, with 9 bases identical to TRBD2. CDR1 is MNHEY, CDR2 SMNVEV, per germline (reference sequence). The CDR3 sequence is 14 residues long. The V gene end was trimmed by 6 bases and the J gene end by 4 bases; junction bases not matched to a gene: 7. The CDR3 spells CASRQLSGSYEQYF. DNA for the CDR3: TGTGCCAGCAGGCAGCTTAGCGGGAGTTACGAGCAGTACTTC.

The rearrangement joins TRBV19 to TRBJ2-3; 8 nucleotides align to TRBD2. Looked up from germline, CDR1 is LNHDA and CDR2 is SQIVND (reference sequence). This CDR3 has 16 residues. With V trimmed by 4 bases and J by 0 bases, 6 bases remained unmatched. For the CDR3, the DNA is TGTGCCAGTAGTAAGAATCGGGAGGGTAGCACAGATACGCAGTATTTT. It encodes CASSKNREGSTDTQYF.

V usage is TRBV4-2 and J usage is TRBJ2-1, with 8 nucleotides matching TRBD2. V lost 3 bases to trimming and J lost 2 bases; unmatched junction nucleotides: 9. Germline V lookup: CDR1 LGHNA, CDR2 YNFKEQ. The CDR3 covers 17 residues. DNA of the CDR3: TGTGCCAGCAGCCATCACCTAGCGGGTCTGGCCTACAATGAGCAGTTCTTC. As protein: CASSHHLAGLAYNEQFF.

This clone was found once. The chain uses TRBV7-9 and TRBJ2-7; no firm D call. Germline loops: CDR1 SEHNR, CDR2 FQNEAQ (reference sequence). V was shortened by 8 bases and J by 3 bases, with 20 bases between the two germline ends. The CDR3 length is 15 residues. The CDR3 is CASQLTSVGFYEQYF. CDR3 DNA sequence: TGTGCCAGCCAGCTTACCTCGGTGGGGTTCTACGAGCAGTACTTC.

V is TRBV27 and J is TRBJ2-7, with D tentatively TRBD1 or TRBD2 (5 bases each). Germline CDR1 is MNHEY and CDR2 is SMNVEV (reference sequence). The CDR3 loop spans 17 amino acids. V shed 10 bases and J shed 2 bases, with 27 bases lying between them. In nucleotides, the CDR3 is TGTGCCATCACCAATTGTTCGGGGCGTCATTTCCCCTACGAGCAGTACTTC. Protein product: CAITNCSGRHFPYEQYF.

The V call is TRBV19, the J call TRBJ1-5, with 7 bases aligning to TRBD1. V dropped 3 bases and J dropped 4; count of bases not matched to a gene: 6. The germline CDR1 and CDR2 sequences are LNHDA and SQIVND (reference sequence). The CDR3 extends over 15 amino acids. CDR3 sequence reads: CASSIDRDPNQPQHF. CDR3 sequence (DNA): TGTGCCAGTAGTATCGACAGGGATCCTAATCAGCCCCAGCATTTT.

This clone was recorded a few times. The chain employs TRBV9 and TRBJ1-2, with TRBD1 matching 8 bases. Trimming at V came to 3 bases and at J to 6 bases, leaving 4 bases not matched to a gene. The CDR3 runs 13 residues. Germline-derived CDR1 and CDR2 are SGDLS and YYNGEE. CDR3 in amino acids: CASSARTGNGYTF. The CDR3 coding sequence is TGTGCCAGCAGCGCCAGGACAGGGAATGGCTACACCTTC.

This chain joins TRBV5-1 and TRBJ2-1; D call uncertain. Germline values: CDR1 SGHRS, CDR2 YFSETQ. The CDR3 sequence is 13 residues long. Trimming removed 0 bases at V and 6 bases at J, with 7 bases between. In nucleotides, the CDR3 is TGCGCCAGCAGCTTGGCCGGCGGCAATGAGCAGTTCTTC. Translating it yields CASSLAGGNEQFF. Full variable domain (outside the CDR3, taken from reference TRBV5-1 and TRBJ2-1): KAGVTQTPRYLIKTRGQQVTLSCSPISGHRSVSWYQQTPGQGLQFLFEYFSETQRNKGNFPGRFSGRQFSNSRSEMNVSTLELGDSALYLCASSLAGGNEQFFGPGTRLTVL.